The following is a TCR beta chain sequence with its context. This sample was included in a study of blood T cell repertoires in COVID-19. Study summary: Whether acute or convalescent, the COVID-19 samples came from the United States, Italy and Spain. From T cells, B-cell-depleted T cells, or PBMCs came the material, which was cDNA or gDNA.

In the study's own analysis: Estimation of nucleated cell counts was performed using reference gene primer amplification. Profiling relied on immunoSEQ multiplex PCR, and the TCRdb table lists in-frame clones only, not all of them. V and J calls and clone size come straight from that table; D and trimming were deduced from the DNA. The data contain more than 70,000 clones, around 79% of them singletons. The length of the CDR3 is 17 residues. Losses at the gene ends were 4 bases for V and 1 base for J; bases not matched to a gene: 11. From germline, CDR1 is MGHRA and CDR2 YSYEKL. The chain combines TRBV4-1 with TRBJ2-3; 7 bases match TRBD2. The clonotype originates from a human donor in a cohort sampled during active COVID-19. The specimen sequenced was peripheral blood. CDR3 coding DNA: TGCGCCAGCAGCCGAAGGAGCGGGGTCGGGGGCACAGATACGCAGTATTTT. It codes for CASSRRSGVGGTDTQYF.